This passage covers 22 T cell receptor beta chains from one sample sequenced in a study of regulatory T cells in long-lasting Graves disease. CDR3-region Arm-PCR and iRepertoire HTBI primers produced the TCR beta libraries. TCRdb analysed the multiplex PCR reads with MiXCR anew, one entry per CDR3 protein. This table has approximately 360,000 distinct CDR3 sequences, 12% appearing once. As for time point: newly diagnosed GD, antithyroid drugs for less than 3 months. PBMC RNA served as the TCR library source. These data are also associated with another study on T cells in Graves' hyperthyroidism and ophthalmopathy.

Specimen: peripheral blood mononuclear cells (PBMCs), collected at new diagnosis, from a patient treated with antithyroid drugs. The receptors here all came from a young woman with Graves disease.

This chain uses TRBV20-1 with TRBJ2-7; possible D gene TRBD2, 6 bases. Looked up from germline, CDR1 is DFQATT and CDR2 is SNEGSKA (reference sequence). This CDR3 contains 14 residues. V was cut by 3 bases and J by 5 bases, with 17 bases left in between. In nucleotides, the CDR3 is TGCAGTGCTAGCGGGGACGGGGGAAGAGACGAGCAGTACGTC. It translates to CSASGDGGRDEQYV.

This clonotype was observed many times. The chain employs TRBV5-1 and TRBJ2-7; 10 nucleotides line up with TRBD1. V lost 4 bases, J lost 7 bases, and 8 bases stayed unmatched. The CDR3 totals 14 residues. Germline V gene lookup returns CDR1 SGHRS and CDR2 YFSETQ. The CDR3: CASSPGQGTGEQYV. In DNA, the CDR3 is TGCGCCAGCAGCCCGGGACAGGGGACGGGGGAGCAGTACGTC.

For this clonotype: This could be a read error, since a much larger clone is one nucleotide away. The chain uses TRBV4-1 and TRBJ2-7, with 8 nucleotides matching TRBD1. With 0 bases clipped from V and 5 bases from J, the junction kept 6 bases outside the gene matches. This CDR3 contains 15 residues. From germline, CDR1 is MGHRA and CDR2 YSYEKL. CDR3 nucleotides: TGCGCCAGCAGCCAAGATGACAGGGGCTGGGACGAGCAGTACTTC. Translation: CASSQDDRGWDEQYF.

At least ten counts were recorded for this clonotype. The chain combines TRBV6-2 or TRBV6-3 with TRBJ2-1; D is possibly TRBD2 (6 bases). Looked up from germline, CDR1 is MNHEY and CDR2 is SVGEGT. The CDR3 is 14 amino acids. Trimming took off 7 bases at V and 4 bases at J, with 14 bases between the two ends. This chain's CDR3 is CASTMGLQYNEQFF. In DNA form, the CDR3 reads TGTGCCAGCACCATGGGACTCCAATACAATGAGCAGTTCTTC.

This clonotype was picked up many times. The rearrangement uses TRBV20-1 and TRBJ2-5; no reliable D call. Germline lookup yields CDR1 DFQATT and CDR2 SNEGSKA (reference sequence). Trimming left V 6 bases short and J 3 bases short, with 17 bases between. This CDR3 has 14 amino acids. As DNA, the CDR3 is TGCAGTGCCGTTTACTCCGGGTCTAAAGAGACCCAGTACTTC. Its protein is CSAVYSGSKETQYF.

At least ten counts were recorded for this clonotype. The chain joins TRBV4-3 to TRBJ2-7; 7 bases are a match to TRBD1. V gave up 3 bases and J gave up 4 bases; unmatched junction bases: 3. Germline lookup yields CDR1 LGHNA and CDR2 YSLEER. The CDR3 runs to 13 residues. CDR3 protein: CASSQDRFYEQYF. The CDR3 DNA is TGCGCCAGCAGCCAGGACAGGTTTTACGAGCAGTACTTC.

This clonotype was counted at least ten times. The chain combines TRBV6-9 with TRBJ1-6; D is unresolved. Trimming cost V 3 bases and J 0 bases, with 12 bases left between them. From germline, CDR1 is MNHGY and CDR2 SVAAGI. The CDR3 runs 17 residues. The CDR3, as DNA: TGTGCCAGCAGTTACGCTAGTGGGAGCTCCTATAATTCACCCCTCCACTTT. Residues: CASSYASGSSYNSPLHF.

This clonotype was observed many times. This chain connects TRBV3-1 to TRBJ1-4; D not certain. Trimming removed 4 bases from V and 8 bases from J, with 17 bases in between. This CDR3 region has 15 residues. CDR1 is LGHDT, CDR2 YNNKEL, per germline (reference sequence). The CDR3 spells CASSLRSPRTEKLFF. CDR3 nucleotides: TGTGCCAGCAGCCTTAGATCCCCCCGGACCGAAAAACTGTTTTTT. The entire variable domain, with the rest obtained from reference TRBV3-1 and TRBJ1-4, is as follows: DTAVSQTPKYLVTQMGNDKSIKCEQNLGHDTMYWYKQDSKKFLKIMFSYNNKELIINETVPNRFSPKSPDKAHLNLHINSLELGDSAVYFCASSLRSPRTEKLFFGSGTQLSVL.

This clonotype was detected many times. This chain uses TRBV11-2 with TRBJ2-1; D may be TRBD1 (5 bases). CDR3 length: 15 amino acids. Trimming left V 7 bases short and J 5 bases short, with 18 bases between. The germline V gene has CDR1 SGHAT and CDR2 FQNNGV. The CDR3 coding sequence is TGTGCCAGCAACCTATTAAACACAGGAAACAATGAGCAGTTCTTC. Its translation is CASNLLNTGNNEQFF.

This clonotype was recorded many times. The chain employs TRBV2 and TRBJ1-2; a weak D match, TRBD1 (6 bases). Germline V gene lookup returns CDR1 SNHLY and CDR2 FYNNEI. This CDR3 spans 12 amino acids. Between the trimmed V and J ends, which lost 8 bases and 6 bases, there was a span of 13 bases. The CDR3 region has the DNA TGTGCCAGCGGGACATCTGTGGATGGCTACACCTTC. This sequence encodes CASGTSVDGYTF.

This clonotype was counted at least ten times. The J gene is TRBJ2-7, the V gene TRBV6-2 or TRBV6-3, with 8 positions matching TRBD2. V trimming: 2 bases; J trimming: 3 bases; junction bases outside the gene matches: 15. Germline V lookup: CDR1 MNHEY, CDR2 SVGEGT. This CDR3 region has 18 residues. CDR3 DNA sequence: TGTGCCAGCAGTTACAGACCCGAACTGGCGGGAGGTGGCTACGAGCAGTACTTC. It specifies CASSYRPELAGGGYEQYF.

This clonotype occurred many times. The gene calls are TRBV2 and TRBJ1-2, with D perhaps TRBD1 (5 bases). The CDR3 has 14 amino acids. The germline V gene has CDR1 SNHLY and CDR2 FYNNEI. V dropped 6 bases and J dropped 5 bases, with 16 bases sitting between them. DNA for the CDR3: TGTGCCAGCAGCGCTCCAGGGTTTCGGTATGGCTACACCTTC. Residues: CASSAPGFRYGYTF.

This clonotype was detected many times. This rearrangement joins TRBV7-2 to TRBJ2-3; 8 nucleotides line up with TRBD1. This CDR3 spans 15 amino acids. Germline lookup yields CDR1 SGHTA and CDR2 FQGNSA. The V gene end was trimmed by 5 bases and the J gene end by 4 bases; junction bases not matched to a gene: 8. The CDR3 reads CASSPRTGWADTQYF. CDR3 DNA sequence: TGTGCCAGCAGCCCCCGGACAGGGTGGGCAGATACGCAGTATTTT.

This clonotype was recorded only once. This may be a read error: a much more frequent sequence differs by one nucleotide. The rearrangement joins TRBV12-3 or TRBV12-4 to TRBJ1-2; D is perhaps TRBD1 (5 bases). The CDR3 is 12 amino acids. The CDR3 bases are TGTGCCAGCAGTTTGGGGGGGAGTGGCTACGCCTTC. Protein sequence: CASSLGGSGYAF.

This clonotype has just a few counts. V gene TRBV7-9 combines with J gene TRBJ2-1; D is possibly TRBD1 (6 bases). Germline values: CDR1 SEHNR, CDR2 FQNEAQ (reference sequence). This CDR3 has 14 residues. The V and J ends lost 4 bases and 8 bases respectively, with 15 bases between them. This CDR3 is CASSSYRVGDEQFF. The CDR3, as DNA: TGTGCCAGCAGCTCATACAGGGTTGGGGATGAGCAGTTCTTC.

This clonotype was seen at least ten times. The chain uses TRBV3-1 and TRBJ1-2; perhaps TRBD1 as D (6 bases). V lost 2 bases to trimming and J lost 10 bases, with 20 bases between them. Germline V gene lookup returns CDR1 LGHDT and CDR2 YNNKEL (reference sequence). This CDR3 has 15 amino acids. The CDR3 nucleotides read TGTGCCAGCAGCCAATTTCAGGACAGCTACCGTGACTACACCTTC. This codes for CASSQFQDSYRDYTF.

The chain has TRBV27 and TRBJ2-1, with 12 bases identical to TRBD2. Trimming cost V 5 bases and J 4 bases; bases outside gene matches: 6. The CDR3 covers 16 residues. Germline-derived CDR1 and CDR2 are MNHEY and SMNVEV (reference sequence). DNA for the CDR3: TGTGCCAGCAGTCCCCGGACTAGCGGGGAATACAATGAGCAGTTCTTC. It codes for CASSPRTSGEYNEQFF.

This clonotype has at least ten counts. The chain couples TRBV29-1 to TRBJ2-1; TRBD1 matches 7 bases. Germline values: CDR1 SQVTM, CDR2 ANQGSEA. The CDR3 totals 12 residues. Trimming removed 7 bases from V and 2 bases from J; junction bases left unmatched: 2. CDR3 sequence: CSAGTAYNEQFF. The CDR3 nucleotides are TGCAGCGCCGGGACAGCCTACAATGAGCAGTTCTTC.

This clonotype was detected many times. The CDR3 DNA reads as TGTGCCAGCAGCCAAGGTGGAGGGACGGCCTATGGCTACACCTTC. Protein product: CASSQGGGTAYGYTF. The rearrangement joins TRBV3-1 to TRBJ1-2, with D maybe TRBD1 (5 bases). The CDR3 spans 15 residues. Germline assignment: CDR1 LGHDT and CDR2 YNNKEL (reference sequence). Trimming removed 1 base from V and 4 bases from J, with 13 bases in between.

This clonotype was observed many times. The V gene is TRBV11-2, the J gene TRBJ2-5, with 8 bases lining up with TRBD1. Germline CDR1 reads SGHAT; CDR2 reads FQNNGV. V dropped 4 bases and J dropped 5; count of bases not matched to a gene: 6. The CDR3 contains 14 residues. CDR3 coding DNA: TGTGCCAGCAGCTGGACAACAGGGGGGGAGACCCAGTACTTC. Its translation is CASSWTTGGETQYF.

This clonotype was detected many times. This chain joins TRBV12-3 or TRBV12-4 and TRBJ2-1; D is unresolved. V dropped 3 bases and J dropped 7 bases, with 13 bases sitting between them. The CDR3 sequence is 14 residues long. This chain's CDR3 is CASSFPGRKNEQFF. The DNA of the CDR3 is TGTGCCAGCAGTTTTCCAGGCAGGAAAAATGAGCAGTTCTTC.

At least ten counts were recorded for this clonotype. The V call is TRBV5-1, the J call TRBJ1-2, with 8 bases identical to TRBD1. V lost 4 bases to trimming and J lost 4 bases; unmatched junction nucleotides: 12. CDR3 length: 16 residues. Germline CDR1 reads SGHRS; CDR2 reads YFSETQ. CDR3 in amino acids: CASSPRTGKNGYGYTF. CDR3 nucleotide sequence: TGCGCCAGCAGCCCGCGGACAGGGAAGAACGGCTATGGCTACACCTTC.